The 18 T cell receptor beta chains below all came from one sample that was sequenced in a study of early T cells in non-severe SARS-CoV-2 infection. TCRdb reprocessed the 5' RACE reads via MiXCR and lists one record per CDR3 protein. Of under 90,000 distinct CDR3 sequences in the sample, over 10% were seen once. The source material was whole blood. Every receptor here comes from an adult who was a healthcare worker with PCR-confirmed SARS-CoV-2 infection or an uninfected control (not recorded which).

This chain uses TRBV7-6 with TRBJ2-1; TRBD1 aligns across 9 bases. Germline lookup yields CDR1 SGHVS and CDR2 FNYEAQ. There are 17 residues in the CDR3. The V segment lost 0 bases and the J segment 3 bases; nucleotides outside the gene matches: 6. Here the CDR3 reads CASSLAWGQGVYNEQFF. The CDR3 bases are TGTGCCAGCAGCTTAGCGTGGGGACAGGGTGTCTACAATGAGCAGTTCTTC.

This clonotype has only a few counts. The rearrangement joins TRBV6-5 to TRBJ2-6; 9 bases line up with TRBD2. This CDR3 contains 19 residues. The V and J ends lost 2 bases and 6 bases, in that order; junction bases with no gene match: 14. Germline V lookup: CDR1 MNHEY, CDR2 SVGAGI. The CDR3 protein is CASSYGNPGLAPLANVLTF. CDR3 bases: TGTGCCAGCAGTTACGGGAACCCGGGACTAGCCCCCCTGGCCAACGTCCTGACTTTC.

This sequence joins TRBV3-1 and TRBJ2-7; unclear D gene. The CDR3 runs 14 residues. Trimming stripped 1 base from V and 1 base from J, with 8 bases between. Germline loops: CDR1 LGHDT, CDR2 YNNKEL (reference sequence). The CDR3 sequence: CASSQGYSSYEQYF. The CDR3 DNA sequence: TGTGCCAGCAGCCAAGGCTACAGTTCCTACGAGCAGTACTTC.

Points on this clonotype: A read error may explain this, as a much larger clone is one base away. The chain uses TRBV28 and TRBJ1-3; D is ambiguous. Germline lookup yields CDR1 MDHEN and CDR2 SYDVKM. V gave up 5 bases and J gave up 1 base, with 18 bases separating them. The CDR3 sequence is 17 residues long. The DNA for the CDR3 is TGTGCCAGCAGTACCCATCCCATAATACTATCTGGAAACACCATATATTTT. Protein sequence: CASSTHPIILSGNTIYF.

The table lists this clonotype with many counts. This rearrangement joins TRBV5-5 to TRBJ2-7; D is unclear. This CDR3 has 13 amino acids. V lost 2 bases and J lost 2, with 8 bases in between. From germline, CDR1 is SGHKS and CDR2 YYEKEE (reference sequence). CDR3 sequence (DNA): TGTGCCAGCAGCTTAACAGCTGCCTACGAGCAGTACTTC. As protein: CASSLTAAYEQYF.

Many counts were recorded for this clonotype. The chain joins TRBV12-3 or TRBV12-4 to TRBJ2-3; 9 bases align to TRBD2. The CDR3 is 16 residues long. The J segment lost 3 bases and the V segment lost 1 base, leaving 5 bases of the junction unmatched. The CDR3 region is CASSLENSGGTDTQYF. In DNA form, the CDR3 reads TGTGCCAGCAGTTTAGAGAATAGCGGGGGAACAGATACGCAGTATTTT.

This clonotype was picked up a small number of times. The rearrangement uses TRBV12-3 or TRBV12-4 and TRBJ2-7; 8 bases agree with TRBD1. The V and J ends lost 3 bases and 4 bases, in that order; junction bases with no gene match: 5. This CDR3 region has 14 residues. The CDR3 is CASSLRQGAYEQYF. CDR3 sequence (DNA): TGTGCCAGCAGTTTGCGGCAGGGGGCTTACGAGCAGTACTTC.

This clonotype was counted a few times. A read error may produce the germline difference seen at one junction end. The rearrangement joins TRBV20-1 to TRBJ2-3; tentative D call: TRBD2 (6 bases). Germline CDR1 DFQATT, CDR2 SNEGSKA (reference sequence). This CDR3 region has 15 residues. The CDR3 DNA is TGCAGTACTAGAGTTCTCGGGACTAGCACAGATACGCAGTATTTT. Translation gives CSTRVLGTSTDTQYF.

This clonotype was observed a handful of times. The CDR3 reads CASSRQRSTEAFF. In nucleotides, the CDR3 is TGTGCCAGCAGCAGACAGCGATCCACTGAAGCTTTCTTT. The chain recombines TRBV7-3 with TRBJ1-1, with a possible D match to TRBD1 (5 bases). CDR3 length: 13 amino acids. V gave up 5 bases and J gave up 4 bases, with 11 bases separating them. Germline lookup yields CDR1 SGHTA and CDR2 FQGTGA.

The CDR3 spells CASSLEAGQYNEQFF. The DNA of the CDR3 is TGTGCCAGCAGCTTAGAGGCGGGACAGTACAATGAGCAGTTCTTC. V usage is TRBV11-3 and J usage is TRBJ2-1, with D perhaps matching TRBD1 (7 bases). The CDR3 spans 15 residues. The germline V gene has CDR1 SGHNT and CDR2 YENEEA. The V and J ends lost 0 bases and 4 bases respectively, with 10 bases between them.

This clonotype has only a few counts. This chain connects TRBV20-1 to TRBJ2-7; TRBD2 is a possible D gene (5 bases). This CDR3 is 13 amino acids long. V was pared by 1 base and J by 3 bases, with 10 bases between. From germline, CDR1 is DFQATT and CDR2 SNEGSKA (reference sequence). The CDR3 loop reads CSARGRSGYEQYF. The CDR3 region has the DNA TGCAGTGCTAGAGGCCGGAGCGGCTACGAGCAGTACTTC.

This clonotype was detected a few times. The chain carries TRBV9 and TRBJ2-3; no definite D call. The CDR3 extends over 11 amino acids. Trimming removed 5 bases from V and 10 bases from J, with 11 bases in between. Germline V CDR1 and CDR2: SGDLS, YYNGEE. CDR3 in amino acids: CASSVQLSQYF. CDR3 coding DNA: TGTGCCAGCAGTGTCCAGCTATCGCAGTATTTT. Using reference TRBV9 and TRBJ2-3 for the parts outside the CDR3, the full variable domain is DSGVTQTPKHLITATGQRVTLRCSPRSGDLSVYWYQQSLDQGLQFLIQYYNGEERAKGNILERFSAQQFPDLHSELNLSSLELGDSALYFCASSVQLSQYFGPGTRLTVL.

This clonotype has more than one count but fewer than ten. The V call is TRBV29-1, the J call TRBJ1-3; no clear D gene. CDR1 SQVTM and CDR2 ANQGSEA come from the germline V gene. The CDR3 totals 12 residues. V lost 4 bases and J lost 2, with 6 bases in between. CDR3 in amino acids: CSVGEPGNTIYF. CDR3 sequence (DNA): TGCAGCGTTGGGGAGCCTGGAAACACCATATATTTT.

This clonotype was detected ten times or more. The genes are TRBV10-3 and TRBJ2-3, with 9 bases fitting TRBD2. The trim removed 10 bases at V and 4 bases at J, leaving 0 bases unmatched. CDR3 size: 11 residues. From germline, CDR1 is ENHRY and CDR2 SYGVKD. DNA of the CDR3: TGTGCCAGCGGGGGGGCAGATACGCAGTATTTT. Its protein is CASGGADTQYF.

This clonotype has more than one count but fewer than ten. The rearrangement uses TRBV27 and TRBJ2-6; TRBD2 might be the D (7 bases). Germline V gene data show CDR1 as MNHEY and CDR2 as SMNVEV (reference sequence). The CDR3 has 15 amino acids. Trimming removed 8 bases from V and 0 bases from J, with 11 bases in between. The CDR3 DNA reads as TGTGCCAGCTCTGGGGGGGCCTCTGGGGCCAACGTCCTGACTTTC. Protein product: CASSGGASGANVLTF.

This clonotype came up a few times. This rearrangement joins TRBV20-1 to TRBJ2-1; 8 bases line up with TRBD2. The J segment lost 7 bases and the V segment lost 5 bases, leaving 13 bases of the junction unmatched. Germline V gene sequence: CDR1 DFQATT, CDR2 SNEGSKA (reference sequence). The CDR3 is made up of 15 amino acids. CDR3 region: CSAETGGALENEQFF. The CDR3 DNA follows: TGCAGTGCTGAAACCGGGGGGGCCTTGGAAAATGAGCAGTTCTTC.

In this sample, this clonotype turned up a few times. The chain couples TRBV5-6 to TRBJ2-4; no clear D. This CDR3 spans 16 amino acids. Trimming took off 0 bases at V and 0 bases at J, with 10 bases between the two ends. From germline, CDR1 is SGHDT and CDR2 YYEEEE. The CDR3 reads CASSLGGLLAKNIQYF. The DNA of the CDR3 is TGTGCCAGCAGCTTGGGCGGTCTCCTAGCCAAAAACATTCAGTACTTC. Filled out from reference TRBV5-6 and TRBJ2-4, the complete variable domain reads DAGVTQSPTHLIKTRGQQVTLRCSPKSGHDTVSWYQQALGQGPQFIFQYYEEEERQRGNFPDRFSGHQFPNYSSELNVNALLLGDSALYLCASSLGGLLAKNIQYFGAGTRLSVL.

V usage is TRBV9 and J usage is TRBJ2-1; D gene unclear. The germline gives CDR1 SGDLS, CDR2 YYNGEE. The V and J ends lost 0 bases and 7 bases respectively, with 8 bases between them. The CDR3 has 13 residues. The chain's CDR3 is CASSVEIRNEQFF. DNA for the CDR3: TGTGCCAGCAGCGTAGAAATCAGGAATGAGCAGTTCTTC.